These T cell receptor beta chains were read from a single sample in a study of T cells after yellow fever vaccination. TCRdb reanalysed the 5' RACE reads using MiXCR and keeps one entry per CDR3 protein. The sample records about 360,000 distinct CDR3 sequences, over 5% being singletons. Sequenced here: PBMCs, sampled 5 days after the yellow fever booster vaccination. These receptors all stem from a man younger than 40 who received the YFV17D yellow fever vaccine. The CDR3 runs from the conserved cysteine through the conserved F or W. Fields, in order: J gene, D gene, clone size, V gene, CDR3 protein, CDR3 DNA. D genes are given only for firm matches. Only some rows state a clone size, as once, few, many or a class for expanded clones.

J gene: TRBJ2-3; D gene: TRBD2; clone size: many; V gene: TRBV7-9; CDR3 protein: CASSILSGRDTDTQYF; CDR3 DNA: TGTGCCAGCAGCATCCTTAGCGGGAGGGACACAGATACGCAGTATTTT
J gene: TRBJ2-1; D gene: TRBD2; clone size: few; V gene: TRBV25-1; CDR3 protein: CASQGTSGDNEQFF; CDR3 DNA: TGTGCCAGTCAGGGGACTAGCGGGGACAATGAGCAGTTCTTC
J gene: TRBJ1-2; D gene: .; clone size: few; V gene: TRBV20-1; CDR3 protein: CSARPENGGPHYGYTF; CDR3 DNA: TGCAGTGCTAGGCCAGAAAATGGGGGACCCCACTATGGCTACACCTTC
J gene: TRBJ2-1; D gene: TRBD2; clone size: .; V gene: TRBV11-2; CDR3 protein: CASSSRLAGFYNEQFF; CDR3 DNA: TGTGCCAGCAGCTCCAGACTAGCGGGATTCTACAATGAGCAGTTCTTC
J gene: TRBJ2-3; D gene: .; clone size: many; V gene: TRBV7-2; CDR3 protein: CASSFALAFFSDTQYF; CDR3 DNA: TGTGCCAGCAGCTTCGCCCTAGCATTCTTTTCAGATACGCAGTATTTT
J gene: TRBJ1-4; D gene: .; clone size: few; V gene: TRBV7-9; CDR3 protein: CASSLAISSNEKLFF; CDR3 DNA: TGTGCCAGCAGCTTAGCCATCAGTTCTAATGAAAAACTGTTTTTT
J gene: TRBJ2-7; D gene: .; clone size: few; V gene: TRBV28; CDR3 protein: CASSQPRGAAEQYF; CDR3 DNA: TGTGCCAGCAGCCAACCCAGGGGAGCGGCCGAGCAGTACTTC
J gene: TRBJ2-7; D gene: .; clone size: few; V gene: TRBV23-1; CDR3 protein: CASPAWDEQYF; CDR3 DNA: TGCGCCAGCCCAGCCTGGGACGAGCAGTACTTC
J gene: TRBJ2-2; D gene: TRBD1; clone size: .; V gene: TRBV10-3; CDR3 protein: CAISVQGADTGELFF; CDR3 DNA: TGTGCCATCAGTGTACAGGGGGCAGACACCGGGGAGCTGTTTTTT
J gene: TRBJ2-5; D gene: .; clone size: many; V gene: TRBV7-2; CDR3 protein: CASSPGSGKETQYF; CDR3 DNA: TGTGCCAGCAGCCCGGGGAGCGGAAAAGAGACCCAGTACTTC
J gene: TRBJ2-3; D gene: TRBD2; clone size: few; V gene: TRBV4-3; CDR3 protein: CASSQAPLAGVTDTQYF; CDR3 DNA: TGCGCCAGCAGCCAAGCCCCACTAGCGGGAGTTACAGATACGCAGTATTTT
J gene: TRBJ2-5; D gene: .; clone size: many; V gene: TRBV15; CDR3 protein: CATSRGRQETQYF; CDR3 DNA: TGTGCCACCAGCAGGGGCCGCCAAGAGACCCAGTACTTC
J gene: TRBJ2-3; D gene: .; clone size: many; V gene: TRBV7-9; CDR3 protein: CASSRPMAVGIDTQYF; CDR3 DNA: TGTGCCAGCAGCCGGCCTATGGCGGTGGGCATAGATACGCAGTATTTT
J gene: TRBJ2-7; D gene: .; clone size: few; V gene: TRBV12-3/TRBV12-4; CDR3 protein: CASTSGTREQYF; CDR3 DNA: TGTGCCAGCACTTCTGGGACCCGGGAGCAGTACTTC
J gene: TRBJ2-1; D gene: .; clone size: .; V gene: TRBV4-3; CDR3 protein: CASSQEMDTYNEQFF; CDR3 DNA: TGCGCCAGCAGCCAAGAAATGGATACCTACAATGAGCAGTTCTTC
J gene: TRBJ2-7; D gene: TRBD2; clone size: .; V gene: TRBV29-1; CDR3 protein: CSAAGGTSGSYEQYF; CDR3 DNA: TGCAGCGCCGCCGGAGGGACTAGCGGGAGTTACGAGCAGTACTTC
J gene: TRBJ1-1; D gene: .; clone size: few; V gene: TRBV5-1; CDR3 protein: CASSLDSLNTEAFF; CDR3 DNA: TGCGCCAGCAGCTTGGACAGCCTGAACACTGAAGCTTTCTTT
J gene: TRBJ2-7; D gene: TRBD2; clone size: many; V gene: TRBV12-3/TRBV12-4; CDR3 protein: CASSLGAGISYEQYF; CDR3 DNA: TGTGCCAGCAGTTTGGGAGCGGGGATTTCCTACGAGCAGTACTTC
J gene: TRBJ2-3; D gene: TRBD1; clone size: .; V gene: TRBV10-3; CDR3 protein: CAISEAGQGTDTQYF; CDR3 DNA: TGTGCCATCAGTGAAGCGGGACAGGGGACGGACACGCAGTATTTT
J gene: TRBJ2-7; D gene: .; clone size: .; V gene: TRBV12-3/TRBV12-4; CDR3 protein: CASGPRETGEQYF; CDR3 DNA: TGTGCCAGCGGCCCCCGGGAGACGGGGGAGCAGTACTTC
J gene: TRBJ2-7; D gene: .; clone size: many; V gene: TRBV12-3/TRBV12-4; CDR3 protein: CASRQKLYEQYF; CDR3 DNA: TGTGCCAGCCGCCAAAAACTATACGAGCAGTACTTC
J gene: TRBJ2-1; D gene: .; clone size: .; V gene: TRBV12-3/TRBV12-4; CDR3 protein: CASRVAESSYNEQFF; CDR3 DNA: TGTGCCAGCCGTGTAGCGGAGAGCTCCTACAATGAGCAGTTCTTC
J gene: TRBJ2-1; D gene: TRBD1; clone size: few; V gene: TRBV10-3; CDR3 protein: CAISARDRGYNEQFF; CDR3 DNA: TGTGCCATCAGTGCCCGGGACAGGGGGTACAATGAGCAGTTCTTC
J gene: TRBJ2-1; D gene: .; clone size: many; V gene: TRBV6-2/TRBV6-3; CDR3 protein: CASGSGMYNEQFF; CDR3 DNA: TGTGCCAGCGGCTCAGGGATGTACAATGAGCAGTTCTTC
J gene: TRBJ2-7; D gene: .; clone size: many; V gene: TRBV5-1; CDR3 protein: CASSLGDEQYF; CDR3 DNA: TGTGCCAGCAGCCTCGGGGACGAGCAGTACTTC